These 9 T cell receptor beta chains share one sample of origin, sequenced in a study of vaccination and CD4 T cells after COVID-19. The treatment was: approximately nine-day PBMC culture with coronavirus spike peptide pools or control peptides (ViraFEST assay). Their recognized antigens are unknown. Cultured CD4+ T cell DNA underwent sequencing with the Oncomine TCR Beta short-read assay. TCRdb independently ran MiXCR on the PCR reads; one entry per CDR3 protein. The data contain about 15,000 distinct CDR3 sequences, about two fifths of them singletons. Source: CD4+ T cells from blood, cultured in vitro, taken before SARS-CoV-2 vaccination. These receptors came from a human donor who had recovered from COVID-19.

The rearrangement uses TRBV19 and TRBJ2-1; 10 bases map to TRBD1. V shed 4 bases, J shed 9 bases, and the junction held 15 bases outside the gene matches. Looked up from germline, CDR1 is LNHDA and CDR2 is SQIVND (reference sequence). The length of the CDR3 is 17 residues. CDR3 bases: TGTGCCAGTAGTACACTCCCCTCCGGGACAGGGGTGGGTGAGCAGTTCTTC. It is translated as CASSTLPSGTGVGEQFF.

This clonotype has a handful of counts. The chain couples TRBV6-5 to TRBJ1-2, with 7 bases lining up with TRBD1. V dropped 2 bases and J dropped 3; count of bases not matched to a gene: 6. The V gene's germline CDR1 is MNHEY and CDR2 SVGAGI. The CDR3 is 15 amino acids. DNA for the CDR3: TGTGCCAGCAGTTACATGAGACAGGGAGACTATGGCTACACCTTC. Translation gives CASSYMRQGDYGYTF.

This clonotype has more than one count but fewer than ten. The chain carries TRBV20-1 and TRBJ1-6; TRBD1 is a possible D gene (5 bases). CDR1 is DFQATT, CDR2 SNEGSKA, per germline (reference sequence). The V end lost 0 bases, the J end lost 10 bases, and 13 bases lay between the germline ends. This CDR3 has 14 amino acids. CDR3 in DNA: TGCAGTGCTAGAGATGGGGCGGGGTGGTCACCCCTCCACTTT. Its translation: CSARDGAGWSPLHF.

The chain couples TRBV20-1 to TRBJ1-6; tentative D call: TRBD1 (6 bases). CDR3 length equals 17 residues. The germline V gene has CDR1 DFQATT and CDR2 SNEGSKA (reference sequence). V lost 0 bases and J 5 bases, leaving 17 bases between the germline ends. CDR3 loop: CSARDGGRGSDNSPLHF. CDR3 DNA: TGCAGTGCTAGAGATGGAGGCAGGGGATCGGATAATTCACCCCTCCACTTT.

This chain links TRBV20-1 with TRBJ1-1; D ambiguous. Germline CDR1 and CDR2: DFQATT and SNEGSKA (reference sequence). The CDR3 is made up of 13 amino acids. The V gene lost 6 bases and the J gene lost 4 bases, with 15 bases spanning the gap. CDR3 amino acids: CSAFGGMGTEAFF. CDR3 coding DNA: TGCAGTGCCTTCGGCGGGATGGGCACTGAAGCTTTCTTT.

The rearrangement uses TRBV7-9 and TRBJ2-4; possible D gene TRBD1, 6 bases. This CDR3 contains 14 residues. From germline, CDR1 is SEHNR and CDR2 FQNEAQ (reference sequence). Trimming left V 1 base short and J 8 bases short, with 12 bases between. The CDR3 sequence: CASSLGGRGHIQYF. Written as DNA, the CDR3 is TGTGCCAGCAGCTTAGGCGGCAGGGGACACATTCAGTACTTC.

This chain joins TRBV11-2 and TRBJ1-6, with D unclear. The ends were cut back, 5 bases at V and 6 bases at J, with 11 bases in the middle. CDR1 is SGHAT, CDR2 FQNNGV, per germline. There are 14 residues in the CDR3. CDR3 sequence: CASSTTNGNSPLHF. The CDR3, as DNA: TGTGCCAGCAGCACCACCAACGGTAATTCACCCCTCCACTTT.

The V gene is TRBV7-9, the J gene TRBJ1-1, with 7 positions matching TRBD1. CDR1 and CDR2 from the germline V gene are SEHNR and FQNEAQ (reference sequence). CDR3 size: 13 residues. Unmatched junction bases numbered 2, after V lost 4 bases and J lost 3 bases. The CDR3 DNA is TGTGCCAGCAGCTCGGGACAGCACACTGAAGCTTTCTTT. It yields the protein CASSSGQHTEAFF.

This chain joins TRBV7-2 and TRBJ1-1; no reliable D call. Trimming left V 7 bases short and J 1 base short, with 10 bases between. The CDR3 consists of 13 residues. Germline-derived CDR1 and CDR2 are SGHTA and FQGNSA. The CDR3 reads CASTRGANTEAFF. The CDR3 DNA is TGTGCCAGCACCCGGGGTGCGAACACTGAAGCTTTCTTT. Full variable domain (missing parts from reference TRBV7-2 and TRBJ1-1): GAGVSQSPSNKVTEKGKDVELRCDPISGHTALYWYRQSLGQGLEFLIYFQGNSAPDKSGLPSDRFSAERTGGSVSTLTIQRTQQEDSAVYLCASTRGANTEAFFGQGTRLTVV.